These 14 T cell receptor beta chains were all obtained from the same sample, sequenced in a study of response to subunit inactivated influenza vaccine. TCRdb called the RT-PCR reads again in MiXCR, with one record for every CDR3 protein. The sample yields under 550,000 distinct CDR3 sequences, more than 7% seen once. This specimen was PBMCs from blood, taken about 24 months after vaccination. All receptors derive from a man aged 50-75 years who received an inactivated influenza vaccine.

This clonotype appeared many times. The chain combines TRBV7-2 with TRBJ2-3; no definite D call. The CDR3 covers 13 residues. Germline CDR1 is SGHTA and CDR2 is FQGNSA. V lost 1 base, J lost 6 bases, and 8 bases lay in between. In DNA, the CDR3 is TGTGCCAGCAGCTTAGTTAAGGAGGATACGCAGTATTTT. This gives the protein CASSLVKEDTQYF.

The table lists this clonotype with a few counts. V gene TRBV18 combines with J gene TRBJ2-7, with 10 bases identical to TRBD1. This CDR3 has 16 amino acids. In germline, CDR1 is KGHSH, CDR2 LQKENI. The trim removed 4 bases at V and 0 bases at J, leaving 6 bases unmatched. CDR3 in DNA: TGTGCCAGCTCACGGACAGGGGGAACGGTCTCCTACGAGCAGTACTTC. Protein product: CASSRTGGTVSYEQYF.

This clonotype has only a few counts. The chain combines TRBV3-1 with TRBJ2-3; 8 nucleotides match TRBD2. V shed 1 base and J 4 bases; nucleotides not matched to a gene: 13. Germline V gene lookup returns CDR1 LGHDT and CDR2 YNNKEL (reference sequence). The CDR3 is 18 amino acids. CDR3 residues: CASSQAPGRGGLADTQYF. Here the CDR3 DNA reads TGTGCCAGCAGCCAAGCGCCTGGACGGGGGGGCCTGGCAGATACGCAGTATTTT.

Written as DNA, the CDR3 is TGTGCCACCAGTGATTATCGGGAGTCAAACAATGAGCAGTTCTTC. Translation gives CATSDYRESNNEQFF. The chain is built from TRBV24-1 and TRBJ2-1; maybe TRBD2 (6 bases). The CDR3 has 15 residues. Deletions cut 2 bases from V and 5 bases from J, with 12 bases between. Germline values: CDR1 KGHDR, CDR2 SFDVKD.

The chain employs TRBV27 and TRBJ1-3; TRBD1 matches 8 bases. Per germline, CDR1 MNHEY and CDR2 SMNVEV (reference sequence). The CDR3 covers 15 residues. J lost 2 bases, V lost 6 bases, and 6 bases had no gene match. This chain's CDR3 is CASRGRGRAGNTIYF. In nucleotides, the CDR3 is TGTGCCAGCAGGGGCAGGGGGCGGGCTGGAAACACCATATATTTT.

The rearrangement joins TRBV27 to TRBJ2-5, with 8 bases aligning to TRBD1. The J segment lost 4 bases and the V segment lost 5 bases, leaving 9 bases of the junction unmatched. The CDR3 length is 15 residues. Germline loops: CDR1 MNHEY, CDR2 SMNVEV (reference sequence). The chain's CDR3 is CASSTNPGQAETQYF. The CDR3 DNA reads TGTGCCAGCAGTACGAACCCGGGACAGGCAGAGACCCAGTACTTC.

This clonotype was counted only a few times. The V call is TRBV7-9, the J call TRBJ1-1; possible D gene TRBD1, 5 bases. Per the germline V gene, CDR1 is SEHNR and CDR2 is FQNEAQ (reference sequence). The CDR3 runs 11 residues. V lost 5 bases and J 10 bases, leaving 11 bases between the germline ends. The CDR3 bases are TGTGCCAGCAGCGAGGGGAGGTCAGCTTTCTTT. Its protein product is CASSEGRSAFF.

Only a few counts were recorded for this clonotype. This chain joins TRBV12-3 or TRBV12-4 and TRBJ1-1; 7 nucleotides line up with TRBD1. The CDR3 consists of 15 residues. J was trimmed by 1 base and V by 5 bases; bases with no gene match: 7. The CDR3 reads CASSPQGKSNTEAFF. In DNA, the CDR3 is TGTGCCAGCAGTCCACAGGGGAAATCGAACACTGAAGCTTTCTTT.

The sample holds many counts of this clonotype. This chain links TRBV5-1 with TRBJ1-2; a weak D match, TRBD1 (6 bases). The V end lost 5 bases, the J end lost 7 bases, and 15 bases lay between the germline ends. CDR3 length: 13 residues. Germline CDR1 is SGHRS and CDR2 is YFSETQ. In nucleotides, the CDR3 is TGCGCCAGCAGTCCTCGGGGGCCGGGTGGCTACACCTTC. It is translated as CASSPRGPGGYTF.

This clonotype was seen only a few times. CDR3 amino acids: CSALPDAGTYEQYF. CDR3 DNA sequence: TGCAGTGCTTTACCCGACGCGGGGACCTACGAGCAGTACTTC. The chain employs TRBV20-1 and TRBJ2-7, with a weak D call TRBD2 (6 bases). Germline CDR1 is DFQATT and CDR2 is SNEGSKA (reference sequence). The CDR3 has 14 residues. V was shortened by 5 bases and J by 2 bases, with 16 bases between the two germline ends.

This clonotype was seen more than once but under ten times. This chain links TRBV7-2 with TRBJ2-1, with D hard to call. This CDR3 contains 14 residues. The V end lost 1 base, the J end lost 8 bases, and 12 bases lay between the germline ends. The germline V gene encodes CDR1 SGHTA and CDR2 FQGNSA. CDR3 sequence reads: CASSLVLDIYEQFF. Written as DNA, the CDR3 is TGTGCCAGCAGCTTAGTGCTAGATATATATGAGCAGTTCTTC.

This clonotype was observed a single time. V usage is TRBV11-2 and J usage is TRBJ1-1, with D uncertain. The CDR3 spans 13 residues. Trimming removed 1 base at V and 10 bases at J, with 13 bases between. The germline V gene encodes CDR1 SGHAT and CDR2 FQNNGV. The chain's CDR3 is CASSLGWGSGAFF. The CDR3 region has the DNA TGTGCCAGCAGCTTAGGGTGGGGATCGGGAGCTTTCTTT.

This clonotype appeared many times. This rearrangement joins TRBV29-1 to TRBJ2-2; D may be TRBD1 (5 bases). The ends were cut back, 3 bases at V and 7 bases at J, with 9 bases in the middle. Germline values: CDR1 SQVTM, CDR2 ANQGSEA. The CDR3 length is 12 residues. The CDR3 coding sequence is TGCAGCGTTGACCAGGGTGGCGGGGAGCTGTTTTTT. Amino acid sequence: CSVDQGGGELFF.

About this clonotype: Given a much more abundant clone one base away, this may be a read error. The chain joins TRBV6-5 to TRBJ2-1, with TRBD1 as a possible D gene (8 bases). The CDR3 sequence is 14 residues long. In germline, CDR1 is MNHEY, CDR2 SVGAGI. For the CDR3, the DNA is TGTGCCTGCAGTTCCACAGGGGGGGACAATGAGCAGTTCTTC. Its translation is CACSSTGGDNEQFF.